This T cell receptor beta chain is from a study of T cell repertoires in cytomegalovirus infection. Overall study context: Signatures in public TCR beta sequences pointed to both CMV infection and matching HLA type. Findings and limits, study-wide: Cumulative public TCR beta family frequency identified carriers of CMV plus the relevant HLA. In two of eight donors, the top clonotype was HLA-C-restricted CMV-specific.

TCRdb re-called the reads with MiXCR, one entry per CDR3 protein. In the table there are hundreds of thousands of distinct CDR3 sequences, 24% of which are singletons. For this clonotype: The target antigen is unknown.

This clonotype originated in a human donor in good health (CMV status not recorded). Some clones in this sample may be carry-over from other donors' samples. The sequenced sample consisted of CD8+ T cells from PBMCs.

DNA for the CDR3: TGTGCCAGCAGTTTGGTGGGTTCCGTGGAGGGCTACACCTTC. Its protein product is CASSLVGSVEGYTF. This chain joins TRBV12-3 or TRBV12-4 and TRBJ1-2; unclear D gene. Trimming shortened V by 3 bases and J by 8 bases, and 16 bases separated the two germline ends. The CDR3 contains 14 residues.